This TCR beta chain was found in a study of response to subunit inactivated influenza vaccine. The study's findings and limits: The authors proposed limited new T cell recruitment per seasonal influenza vaccination.

From the RT-PCR reads, TCRdb called clonotypes with MiXCR, one entry per CDR3 protein. The data contain approximately 500,000 distinct CDR3 sequences, roughly a quarter of them singletons. V lost 0 bases to trimming and J lost 3 bases, with 8 bases between them. The CDR3 loop spans 14 amino acids. Germline V gene lookup returns CDR1 ENHRY and CDR2 SYGVKD. There are a few counts of this clonotype. The antigen is undetermined. These data were also reused for a study on T cells expressing NK-cell markers. Turning to that study: For TCR beta, cDNA was produced by 5'RACE template switching with UMIs. The dominant NKG2C+ clonotypes represented roughly 1.0-7.5% of CD8+ T cells in over 5 donors.

This sequence was found in a man over 45 who received an inactivated influenza vaccine. The input for sequencing was CD4+ T cells sorted from PBMCs, taken roughly 13 days after vaccination. The V gene is TRBV10-3, the J gene TRBJ1-1; perhaps TRBD1 as D (5 bases). The CDR3 here is CAISESRGDTEAFF. Here the CDR3 DNA reads TGTGCCATCAGTGAGTCAAGAGGGGACACTGAAGCTTTCTTT.